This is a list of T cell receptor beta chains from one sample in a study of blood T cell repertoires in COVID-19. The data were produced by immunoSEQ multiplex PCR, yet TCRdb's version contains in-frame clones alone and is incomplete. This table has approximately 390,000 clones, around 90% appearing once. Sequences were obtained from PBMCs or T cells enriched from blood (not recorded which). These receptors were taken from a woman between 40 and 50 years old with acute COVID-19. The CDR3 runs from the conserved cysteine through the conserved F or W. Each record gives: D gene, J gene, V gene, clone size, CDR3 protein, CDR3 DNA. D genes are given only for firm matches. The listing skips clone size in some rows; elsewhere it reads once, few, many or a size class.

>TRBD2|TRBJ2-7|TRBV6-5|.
CASSYGPPGTSYEQYF
TGTGCCAGCAGTTACGGCCCCCCTGGGACTAGCTACGAGCAGTACTTC
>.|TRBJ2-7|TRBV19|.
CASSTRDNYEQYF
TGTGCCAGTAGTACCAGGGATAACTACGAGCAGTACTTC
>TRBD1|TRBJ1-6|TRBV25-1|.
CASRVTGGRSPLHF
TGTGCCAGCCGCGTCACAGGGGGACGTTCACCCCTCCACTTT
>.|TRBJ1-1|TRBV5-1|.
CASSAGRGTGMNTEAFF
TGCGCCAGCAGCGCGGGCCGCGGGACGGGGATGAACACTGAAGCTTTCTTT
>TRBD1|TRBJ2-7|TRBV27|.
CASRDRGQPYEQYF
TGTGCCAGCAGAGATAGGGGGCAACCCTACGAGCAGTACTTC
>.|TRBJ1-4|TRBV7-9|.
CASSQGQAPNEKLFF
TGTGCCAGCAGCCAAGGACAAGCACCTAATGAAAAACTGTTTTTT
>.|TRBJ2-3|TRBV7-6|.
CASSLDRLDLYSTDTQYF
TGTGCCAGCAGCTTAGATCGCCTAGACTTATATAGCACAGATACGCAGTATTTT
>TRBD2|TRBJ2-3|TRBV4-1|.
CASSQELAGGHITQYF
TGCGCCAGCAGCCAAGAACTAGCGGGGGGGCACATTACGCAGTATTTT
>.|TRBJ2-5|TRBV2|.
CASSERVGGGETQYF
TGTGCCAGCAGTGAACGTGTAGGGGGTGGAGAGACCCAGTACTTC
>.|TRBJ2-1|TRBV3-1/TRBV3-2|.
CASSQDPIASSYNEQFF
TGTGCCAGCAGCCAAGATCCGATAGCGTCTTCCTACAATGAGCAGTTCTTC
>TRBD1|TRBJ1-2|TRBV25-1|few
CASSAGQGSYGYTF
TGTGCCAGCAGTGCGGGACAGGGAAGCTATGGCTACACCTTC
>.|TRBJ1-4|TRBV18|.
CASSPRGEKLFF
TGTGCCAGCTCACCGAGAGGTGAAAAACTGTTTTTT
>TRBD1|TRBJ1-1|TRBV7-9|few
CASSLGQGTEAFF
TGTGCCAGCAGCTTAGGACAGGGCACTGAAGCTTTCTTT
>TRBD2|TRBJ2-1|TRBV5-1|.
CASSLSGGANEQFF
TGCGCCAGCAGCTTAAGCGGGGGGGCCAATGAGCAGTTCTTC
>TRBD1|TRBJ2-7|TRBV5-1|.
CASSLLTRDRYHEQYF
TGCGCCAGCAGCCTCCTCACCCGGGACAGGTATCACGAGCAGTACTTC
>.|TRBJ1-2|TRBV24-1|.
CATSGASSHYGYTF
TGTGCCACCAGTGGTGCCAGTAGCCACTATGGCTACACCTTC
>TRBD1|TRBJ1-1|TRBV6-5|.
CASQGQSNTEAFF
TGTGCCAGTCAGGGACAGTCGAACACTGAAGCTTTCTTT
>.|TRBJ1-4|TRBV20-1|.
CSAKRDEKLFF
TGCAGTGCCAAGCGGGATGAAAAACTGTTTTTT
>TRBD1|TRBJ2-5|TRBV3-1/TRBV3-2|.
CASSQYILNRQGQETQYF
TGTGCCAGCAGCCAATACATCCTTAACCGACAGGGCCAAGAGACCCAGTACTTC
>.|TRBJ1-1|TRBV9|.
CASSVDSLDTEAFF
TGTGCCAGCAGCGTAGACTCCCTCGACACTGAAGCTTTCTTT
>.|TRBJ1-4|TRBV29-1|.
CSGTTTTNEKLFF
TGCAGCGGAACGACAACAACTAATGAAAAACTGTTTTTT
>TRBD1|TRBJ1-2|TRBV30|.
CAWKTDRAENYGYTF
TGTGCCTGGAAAACCGACAGGGCGGAGAACTATGGCTACACCTTC
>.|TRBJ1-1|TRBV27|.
CASSLLGGAEAFF
TGTGCCAGCAGTTTATTAGGGGGGGCTGAAGCTTTCTTT
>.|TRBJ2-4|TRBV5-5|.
CASSFQGGNIQYF
TGTGCCAGCAGCTTCCAGGGCGGAAACATTCAGTACTTC
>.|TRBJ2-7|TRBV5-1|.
CASSLGTVTTYEQYF
TGCGCCAGCAGCTTGGGGACAGTTACCACCTACGAGCAGTACTTC
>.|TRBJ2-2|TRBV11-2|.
CASSEAAGLKNTGELFF
TGTGCCAGCAGCGAAGCCGCGGGGCTTAAGAACACCGGGGAGCTGTTTTTT
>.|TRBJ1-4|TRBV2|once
CASSGAGREKLFF
TGTGCCAGCAGTGGGGCAGGGAGGGAAAAACTGTTTTTT
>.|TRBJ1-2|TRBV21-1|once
CASAADDRGNYGYTF
TGTGCCAGCGCGGCCGATGACAGGGGGAACTATGGCTACACCTTC
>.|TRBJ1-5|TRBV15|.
CATSRFQGSQPQHF
TGTGCCACCAGCAGATTTCAGGGAAGTCAGCCCCAGCATTTT